Below are 15 T cell receptor beta chains sequenced from a single sample in a study of shared clonotypes between healthy human individuals (dated by TCRdb to the early 2020s). Libraries were made using the immunoSEQ multiplex PCR assay. Imported from immuneACCESS, the table was reduced by TCRdb to in-frame sequences with V and J called. These copies leave out some clones; in studies compared against another copy, an unresolved V gene accounts for under half, and the cause of the remainder is not known. Across this sample there are over 1.4 million clones, with about 96% seen only once. The ten largest clones represent roughly 1.2% of the sample. The specimen sequenced was naive CD4+ T cells sorted from blood. Reading the label with the study, this specimen's cell subset or site is: CD45RA+ positively selected. The origin of the receptors is a man aged 30 to 39 in good health.

This clone was found once. The rearrangement links TRBV11-3 to TRBJ2-1, with a weak D call TRBD2 (5 bases). Trimming shortened V by 5 bases and J by 2 bases, and 16 bases separated the two germline ends. Germline V gives CDR1 SGHNT, CDR2 YENEEA. CDR3 length: 16 residues. The CDR3 DNA is TGTGCCAGCAGCGCTTCCATCGGGAATCCCTACAATGAGCAGTTCTTC. Translation gives CASSASIGNPYNEQFF.

This sequence joins TRBV5-4 and TRBJ1-2; D may be TRBD1 (5 bases). Germline lookup yields CDR1 SGHNT and CDR2 YYREEE (reference sequence). The length of the CDR3 is 15 residues. The ends were cut back, 0 bases at V and 5 bases at J, with 14 bases in the middle. DNA for the CDR3: TGTGCCAGCAGCTTGGACGGCAGGGAGGGATATGGCTACACCTTC. Its protein product is CASSLDGREGYGYTF.

The DNA for the CDR3 is TGTGCCAGCAGTTACCTCTGGAATCAGCCCCAGCATTTT. Its translation: CASSYLWNQPQHF. V is TRBV6-5 and J is TRBJ1-5; D ambiguous. The V gene's germline CDR1 is MNHEY and CDR2 SVGAGI. The CDR3 sequence is 13 residues long. V lost 2 bases to trimming and J lost 4 bases, with 6 bases between them.

The chain uses TRBV7-9 and TRBJ1-2; no definite D call. Germline assignment: CDR1 SEHNR and CDR2 FQNEAQ (reference sequence). This CDR3 has 14 residues. The V and J ends lost 2 bases and 1 base respectively, with 8 bases between them. The CDR3 loop reads CASSLSGYNYGYTF. In DNA, the CDR3 is TGTGCCAGCAGCTTATCGGGCTATAACTATGGCTACACCTTC.

The V gene is TRBV18, the J gene TRBJ2-3; D uncertain. Germline V gene data show CDR1 as KGHSH and CDR2 as LQKENI. Trimming took off 1 base at V and 3 bases at J, with 17 bases between the two ends. This CDR3 is built from 17 residues. The chain's CDR3 is CASSPRADFRLTDTQYF. Written as DNA, the CDR3 is TGTGCCAGCTCACCACGGGCCGACTTCCGACTTACAGATACGCAGTATTTT.

The chain couples TRBV19 to TRBJ2-5; TRBD2 matches 7 bases. After removal of 5 bases from V and 3 bases from J, the junction contained 9 bases not matched to a gene. CDR1 and CDR2 from the germline V gene are LNHDA and SQIVND (reference sequence). The CDR3 length is 15 residues. CDR3 DNA sequence: TGTGCCAGTAGTCGAGGCGGGGGTTTCGAAGAGACCCAGTACTTC. Its translation: CASSRGGGFEETQYF.

In regard to this clone: At one boundary the junction diverges from the germline segment, which might be a read error. The V and J genes are TRBV25-1 and TRBJ1-2, with D possibly matching TRBD1 (5 bases). Looked up from germline, CDR1 is MGHDK and CDR2 is SYGVNS. The CDR3 sequence is 12 residues long. CDR3: CASSEWGRAINF. As DNA, the CDR3 is TGTGCCAGCAGTGAATGGGGCAGGGCCATAAACTTC.

V is TRBV5-1 and J is TRBJ2-3; TRBD1 matches at 8 bases. With V trimmed by 0 bases and J by 3 bases, 9 bases remained unmatched. Germline lookup yields CDR1 SGHRS and CDR2 YFSETQ. CDR3 length: 17 residues. CDR3 sequence: CASSLEHRGAWTDTQYF. The DNA of the CDR3 is TGCGCCAGCAGCTTGGAACACAGGGGGGCGTGGACAGATACGCAGTATTTT.

The chain has TRBV19 and TRBJ2-5; D may be TRBD2 (6 bases). V shed 3 bases and J shed 2 bases, with 10 bases lying between them. CDR1 is LNHDA and CDR2 is SQIVND in the germline V gene (reference sequence). This CDR3 is built from 14 residues. CDR3 nucleotide sequence: TGTGCCAGTAGTATTGGGACTGCGCAAGAGACCCAGTACTTC. This codes for CASSIGTAQETQYF.

For this clone: This same CDR3 is encoded by further DNA sequences in the sample. CDR3 nucleotides: TGTGCCAGCAGCTTGGGGCGCACAGATACGCAGTATTTT. Translation: CASSLGRTDTQYF. This chain links TRBV5-4 with TRBJ2-3; no reliable D call. Per the germline V gene, CDR1 is SGHNT and CDR2 is YYREEE (reference sequence). The CDR3 covers 13 residues. Trimming removed 0 bases from V and 1 base from J, with 3 bases in between.

This sequence joins TRBV5-4 and TRBJ2-5; 13 positions match TRBD2. CDR1 and CDR2 (germline): SGHNT, YYREEE (reference sequence). Losses at the gene ends were 4 bases for V and 6 bases for J; bases not matched to a gene: 9. The CDR3 is 16 residues long. CDR3 bases: TGTGCCAGCAGCCCACCCGGGACTAGCGGGATCAAGACCCAGTACTTC. The encoded protein is CASSPPGTSGIKTQYF.

V usage is TRBV2 and J usage is TRBJ1-4; D is unresolved. V lost 10 bases, J lost 4 bases, and 13 bases lay in between. This CDR3 spans 13 amino acids. Per germline, CDR1 SNHLY and CDR2 FYNNEI. CDR3 in amino acids: CATVNLNNEKLFF. The CDR3 coding sequence is TGTGCCACCGTAAACCTAAATAATGAAAAACTGTTTTTT.

The CDR3 reads CASSLGQTSTDTQYF. The CDR3 DNA is TGTGCCAGCAGCTTGGGACAAACTAGCACAGATACGCAGTATTTT. The rearrangement links TRBV5-6 to TRBJ2-3, with D unresolved. The CDR3 has 15 amino acids. Trimming shortened V by 0 bases and J by 0 bases, and 8 bases separated the two germline ends. CDR1 is SGHDT, CDR2 YYEEEE, per germline. Variable domain in full (rest from reference TRBV5-6 and TRBJ2-3): DAGVTQSPTHLIKTRGQQVTLRCSPKSGHDTVSWYQQALGQGPQFIFQYYEEEERQRGNFPDRFSGHQFPNYSSELNVNALLLGDSALYLCASSLGQTSTDTQYFGPGTRLTVL.

The chain uses TRBV4-3 and TRBJ2-6; TRBD2 matches 8 bases. Germline assignment: CDR1 LGHNA and CDR2 YSLEER. The V and J ends lost 0 bases and 1 base, in that order; junction bases with no gene match: 5. The CDR3 is made up of 18 amino acids. CDR3 sequence: CASSQDIAGKSGANVLTF. The CDR3 coding sequence is TGCGCCAGCAGCCAAGATATAGCGGGGAAGTCTGGGGCCAACGTCCTGACTTTC.

V is TRBV5-4 and J is TRBJ2-2; D unresolved. The CDR3 is 14 amino acids. Trimming cost V 1 base and J 7 bases, with 11 bases left between them. The germline V gene has CDR1 SGHNT and CDR2 YYREEE (reference sequence). The CDR3 nucleotides are TGTGCCAGCAGCTTGAACCCCCCCGGCGGGGAGCTGTTTTTT. This gives the protein CASSLNPPGGELFF.